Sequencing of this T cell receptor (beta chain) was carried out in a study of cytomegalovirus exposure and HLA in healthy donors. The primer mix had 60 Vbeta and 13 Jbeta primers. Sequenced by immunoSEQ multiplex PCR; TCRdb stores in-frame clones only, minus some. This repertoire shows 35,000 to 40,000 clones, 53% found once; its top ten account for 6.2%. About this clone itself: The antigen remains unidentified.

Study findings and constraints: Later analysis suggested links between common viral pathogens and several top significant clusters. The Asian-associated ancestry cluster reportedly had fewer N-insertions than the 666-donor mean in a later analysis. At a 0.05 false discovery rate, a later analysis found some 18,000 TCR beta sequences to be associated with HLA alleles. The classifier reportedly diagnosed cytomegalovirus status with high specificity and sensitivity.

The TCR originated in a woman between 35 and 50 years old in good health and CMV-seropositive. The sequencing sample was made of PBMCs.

Here the CDR3 DNA reads TGTGCCATTCAAACAGGGGAGACCTACGAGCAGTACTTC. Translated: CAIQTGETYEQYF. The V gene is TRBV6-6, the J gene TRBJ2-7; TRBD1 matches 7 bases. The CDR3 loop spans 13 amino acids. V trimming: 10 bases; J trimming: 2 bases; junction bases outside the gene matches: 8. The germline V gene encodes CDR1 MNHNY and CDR2 SVGAGI (reference sequence).